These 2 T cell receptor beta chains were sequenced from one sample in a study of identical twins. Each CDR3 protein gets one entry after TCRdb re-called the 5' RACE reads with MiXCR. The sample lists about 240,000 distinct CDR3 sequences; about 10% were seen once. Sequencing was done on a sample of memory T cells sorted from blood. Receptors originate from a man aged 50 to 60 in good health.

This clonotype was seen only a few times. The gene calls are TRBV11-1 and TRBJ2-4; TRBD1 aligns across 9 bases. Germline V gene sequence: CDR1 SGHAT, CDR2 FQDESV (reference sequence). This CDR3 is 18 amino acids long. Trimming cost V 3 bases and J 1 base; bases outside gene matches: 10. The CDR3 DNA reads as TGTGCCAGCAGCTTCGAACAGGGGGCCACTCGGGCCAAAAACATTCAGTACTTC. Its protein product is CASSFEQGATRAKNIQYF.

This CDR3 is CASSMLGVVETQYF. In DNA, the CDR3 is TGTGCCAGCAGCATGCTTGGAGTTGTGGAGACCCAGTACTTC. The chain couples TRBV7-8 to TRBJ2-5; D is undetermined. The CDR3 has 14 residues. Germline CDR1 reads SGHVS; CDR2 reads FQNEAQ. Between the trimmed V and J ends, which lost 5 bases and 5 bases, there was a span of 15 bases.